This T cell receptor beta chain was found in a study of shared clonotypes between healthy human individuals. Study-wide background: Three plates were used per donor for CD4 naive, three for CD4 memory, two for CD8 naive and one for CD8 memory.

Naive CD8 cells lacked CD45RO and underwent positive selection for CCR7, leaving out terminally differentiated effector memory CD45RA+ cells. Only Caucasian adults living in Nashville, Tennessee served as donors. Comment on this clone: The same CDR3 can be traced to other DNA sequences in this sample.

This CDR3 has 15 residues. V lost 0 bases to trimming and J lost 3 bases; unmatched junction nucleotides: 2. Germline V gene data show CDR1 as SGHNT and CDR2 as YYREEE (reference sequence). Template for every sorted-subset replicate PCR totaled 150 to 250 ng DNA, approximately 30,000 T cell genomes. Sequencing was performed with immunoSEQ multiplex PCR; in TCRdb, only in-frame clones are kept and a portion is missing. The table includes about 2 million clones, approximately 94% detected once. V usage is TRBV5-4 and J usage is TRBJ2-7; 11 bases match TRBD2. This clonotype originated in a man between 18 and 29 years old in good health. Material for sequencing was naive CD8+ T cells sorted from blood. The CDR3 nucleotides are TGTGCCAGCAGCTTGGGTCTAGCGGGGGGCTACGAGCAGTACTTC. Translating it yields CASSLGLAGGYEQYF.